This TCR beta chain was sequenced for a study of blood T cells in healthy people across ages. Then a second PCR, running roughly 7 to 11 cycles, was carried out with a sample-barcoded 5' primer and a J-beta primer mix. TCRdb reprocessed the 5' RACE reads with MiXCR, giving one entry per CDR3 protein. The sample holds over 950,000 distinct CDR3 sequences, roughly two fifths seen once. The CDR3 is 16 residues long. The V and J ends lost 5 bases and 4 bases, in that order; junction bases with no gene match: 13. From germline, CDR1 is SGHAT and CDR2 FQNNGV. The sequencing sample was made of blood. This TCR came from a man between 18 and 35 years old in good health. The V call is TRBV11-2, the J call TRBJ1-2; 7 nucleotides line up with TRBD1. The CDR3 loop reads CASSHLQGPFPYGYTF. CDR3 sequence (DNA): TGTGCCAGCAGCCACCTACAGGGGCCTTTCCCCTATGGCTACACCTTC.